This passage covers 11 T cell receptor beta chains from one sample sequenced in a study of cytomegalovirus exposure and HLA in healthy donors. Vbeta (60) and Jbeta (13) primers were used in the PCR. Produced via immunoSEQ multiplex PCR; TCRdb's table is partial and in-frame only. Of around 150,000 clones listed, more than 80% were seen once; the top ten hold around 6.7%. Source material: PBMCs. Receptor source: a woman aged 30 to 39 in good health and CMV-seropositive.

V and J are TRBV7-2 and TRBJ2-3; 8 bases fit TRBD2. V gave up 3 bases and J gave up 3 bases; unmatched junction bases: 8. Germline lookup yields CDR1 SGHTA and CDR2 FQGNSA. The CDR3 length is 16 residues. The CDR3 DNA sequence: TGTGCCAGCAGCTTTCTAGCGGGTGGAGGGACAGATACGCAGTATTTT. Amino acids: CASSFLAGGGTDTQYF. The entire variable domain, with the rest obtained from reference TRBV7-2 and TRBJ2-3, is as follows: GAGVSQSPSNKVTEKGKDVELRCDPISGHTALYWYRQSLGQGLEFLIYFQGNSAPDKSGLPSDRFSAERTGGSVSTLTIQRTQQEDSAVYLCASSFLAGGGTDTQYFGPGTRLTVL.

This chain uses TRBV19 with TRBJ1-2, with 11 nucleotides matching TRBD1. The germline CDR1 and CDR2 sequences are LNHDA and SQIVND (reference sequence). This CDR3 spans 15 amino acids. Trimming at V came to 4 bases and at J to 4 bases, leaving 5 bases not matched to a gene. CDR3 DNA: TGTGCCAGTAGTAGGACAGGGGGCGGCGGCTATGGCTACACCTTC. Its protein product is CASSRTGGGGYGYTF.

This clone was observed once. The rearrangement links TRBV5-1 to TRBJ2-6, with unresolved D. The CDR3 spans 15 residues. Per the germline V gene, CDR1 is SGHRS and CDR2 is YFSETQ. V lost 4 bases and J 1 base, leaving 9 bases between the germline ends. CDR3 protein: CASSPYSSGANVLTF. In nucleotides, the CDR3 is TGCGCCAGCAGCCCGTACAGTTCTGGGGCCAACGTCCTGACTTTC.

The genes are TRBV9 and TRBJ2-2, with D tentatively TRBD2 (7 bases). The V gene lost 4 bases and the J gene lost 5 bases, with 15 bases spanning the gap. The germline V gene encodes CDR1 SGDLS and CDR2 YYNGEE. The CDR3 consists of 15 residues. The CDR3 reads CASSPWGGATGELFF. The DNA of the CDR3 is TGTGCCAGCAGCCCCTGGGGGGGGGCAACCGGGGAGCTGTTTTTT.

To note about this clone: The junction shows a germline mismatch at one end, possibly a read error. The chain joins TRBV7-9 to TRBJ2-7, with TRBD1 as a possible D gene (5 bases). This CDR3 spans 14 amino acids. In germline, CDR1 is SEHNR, CDR2 FQNEAQ (reference sequence). CDR3: CASTLTGVYYEQYF. The DNA of the CDR3 is TGTGCCAGCACCTTAACAGGCGTATACTACGAGCAGTACTTC.

The CDR3 sequence is CASRVWGQGRHEQYF. Here the CDR3 DNA reads TGTGCCAGCAGAGTTTGGGGACAGGGCAGGCACGAGCAGTACTTC. The V gene is TRBV27, the J gene TRBJ2-5, with 9 bases lining up with TRBD1. The J call is in doubt because the DNA end fits TRBJ2-7 better. The CDR3 runs 15 residues. Germline V gives CDR1 MNHEY, CDR2 SMNVEV (reference sequence).

The V gene is TRBV9, the J gene TRBJ1-2; TRBD1 is a possible D gene (6 bases). Germline CDR1 reads SGDLS; CDR2 reads YYNGEE. The CDR3 runs to 16 residues. Trimming took off 3 bases at V and 3 bases at J, with 18 bases between the two ends. CDR3: CASSAREGNRDYGYTF. CDR3 sequence (DNA): TGTGCCAGCAGCGCCCGTGAGGGGAACAGGGACTATGGCTACACCTTC.

As concerns this clone: An end of the junction differs from the germline gene, which may be a read error. This sequence joins TRBV7-9 and TRBJ2-2, with 7 bases that match TRBD1. This CDR3 spans 15 amino acids. Germline CDR1 SEHNR, CDR2 FQNEAQ (reference sequence). CDR3 DNA: TGTTCCAGCAGCTTACAGGGGACGAACACCGGGGAGCTGTTTTTT. Amino acid sequence: CSSSLQGTNTGELFF.

The chain carries TRBV18 and TRBJ2-7, with TRBD1 matching over 9 bases. The junction had 3 bases not matched to a gene; V was cut back by 3 bases and J by 3 bases. This CDR3 region has 14 residues. In germline, CDR1 is KGHSH, CDR2 LQKENI. The CDR3 reads CASSPGQGIYEQYF. In nucleotides, the CDR3 is TGTGCCAGCTCACCTGGACAGGGGATCTACGAGCAGTACTTC.

This clone was seen just once. J is TRBJ2-6 and V is TRBV9, with D unresolved. The CDR3 consists of 14 residues. CDR1 is SGDLS, CDR2 YYNGEE, per germline. Trimming took off 2 bases at V and 0 bases at J, with 3 bases between the two ends. This CDR3 reads CASSVISGANVLTF. The CDR3, as DNA: TGTGCCAGCAGCGTCATCTCTGGGGCCAACGTCCTGACTTTC.

This rearrangement joins TRBV4-1 to TRBJ1-4; the match to TRBD1 covers 9 bases. V shed 1 base and J 7 bases; nucleotides not matched to a gene: 1. The CDR3 covers 14 residues. The germline gives CDR1 MGHRA, CDR2 YSYEKL. The CDR3 region is CASSQGTGVEKLFF. The DNA of the CDR3 is TGCGCCAGCAGCCAAGGGACAGGGGTTGAAAAACTGTTTTTT.